This TCR beta chain stems from a study of cytomegalovirus exposure and HLA in healthy donors. General study results and limits: Immune exposure information comprised only CMV serostatus.

This clone showed up just once. The target antigen is unknown. The PCR contained 60 Vbeta and 13 Jbeta primers. Profiled with immunoSEQ multiplex PCR; TCRdb holds only in-frame clones, not every one. The table shows 100,000 to 150,000 clones, with over 60% occurring only once. Looked up from germline, CDR1 is SGHRS and CDR2 is YFSETQ. Trimming removed 4 bases from V and 5 bases from J; junction bases left unmatched: 9. This CDR3 is 16 amino acids long. The TCR was taken from a man between 18 and 35 years old in good health and CMV-seropositive. The chain uses TRBV5-1 and TRBJ1-1; 12 bases are a match to TRBD1. Sequenced material: PBMCs. The CDR3 loop reads CASSGGQGARGTEAFF. In DNA, the CDR3 is TGCGCCAGCAGCGGGGGACAGGGGGCGCGCGGTACTGAAGCTTTCTTT.